These 6 T cell receptor beta chains share one sample of origin, sequenced in a study of CD8+CD57+ T cells in acquired aplastic anemia. According to the study, genomic DNA was the template for TCR beta VDJ and CDR3 profiling. TCRdb reprocessed the reads via MiXCR and lists one record per CDR3 protein. The table lists about 200,000 distinct CDR3 sequences, over 40% of them singletons, with 20% in the top ten. Patients included in sequencing had previously demonstrated CD8+CD57+ cell expansion by flow cytometry. The specimen was sorted CD4+, CD8+, or CD8+CD57+ T cells (not recorded which) from PBMCs. The receptors come from a human donor with aplastic anemia.

This clonotype was counted many times. J is TRBJ1-5 and V is TRBV7-9, with a tentative D call TRBD1 (5 bases). The germline V gene encodes CDR1 SEHNR and CDR2 FQNEAQ (reference sequence). Trimming removed 0 bases from V and 6 bases from J, with 9 bases in between. The CDR3 has 14 residues. DNA for the CDR3: TGTGCCAGCAGCTTAGCAGGGGCCGGTCAGCCCCAGCATTTT. It encodes CASSLAGAGQPQHF.

This clonotype was observed at least ten times. This chain joins TRBV6-1 and TRBJ2-7, with D unclear. This CDR3 is built from 15 residues. The germline V gene has CDR1 MNHNS and CDR2 SASEGT. With 6 bases removed from V and 1 base from J, the gap between germline ends came to 16 bases. The CDR3 DNA is TGTGCCAGCAGAACAGACCGAACAAATTCCTACGAGCAGTACTTC. It is translated as CASRTDRTNSYEQYF.

The rearrangement links TRBV25-1 to TRBJ1-2, with 8 bases matching TRBD1. The CDR3 contains 16 residues. Trimming cost V 6 bases and J 2 bases; bases outside gene matches: 11. Germline lookup yields CDR1 MGHDK and CDR2 SYGVNS. Written as DNA, the CDR3 is TGTGCCAGCAGGGGTGGGCAGGGGGCGGGAAACTATGGCTACACCTTC. This sequence encodes CASRGGQGAGNYGYTF.

The rearrangement joins TRBV24-1 to TRBJ1-2; 9 bases line up with TRBD1. Trimming removed 5 bases from V and 3 bases from J; junction bases left unmatched: 9. CDR3 length: 16 residues. Germline values: CDR1 KGHDR, CDR2 SFDVKD. The chain's CDR3 is CATSGGTGWADYGYTF. The DNA of the CDR3 is TGTGCCACCAGTGGAGGGACAGGGTGGGCGGACTATGGCTACACCTTC.

The J gene is TRBJ2-1, the V gene TRBV10-3; 10 nucleotides agree with TRBD2. The length of the CDR3 is 14 residues. V lost 10 bases and J lost 5; bases outside the gene matches: 8. Per germline, CDR1 ENHRY and CDR2 SYGVKD. Written as DNA, the CDR3 is TGTGCCACCCTGAGTCTAGCGGGAGACAATGAGCAGTTCTTC. It is translated as CATLSLAGDNEQFF.

At least ten counts were recorded for this clonotype. A much larger clone is a single base away; this may be a read error. The chain couples TRBV25-1 to TRBJ1-4, with a tentative D call TRBD1 (6 bases). The CDR3 spans 16 residues. Trimming took 9 bases from V and 4 from J, leaving 21 bases between them. CDR1 is MGHDK and CDR2 is SYGVNS in the germline V gene. The CDR3 protein is CASSSGTREVNEKLFF. The CDR3 DNA reads as TGTGCCAGTTCGTCCGGGACAAGGGAAGTTAATGAAAAACTGTTTTTT.